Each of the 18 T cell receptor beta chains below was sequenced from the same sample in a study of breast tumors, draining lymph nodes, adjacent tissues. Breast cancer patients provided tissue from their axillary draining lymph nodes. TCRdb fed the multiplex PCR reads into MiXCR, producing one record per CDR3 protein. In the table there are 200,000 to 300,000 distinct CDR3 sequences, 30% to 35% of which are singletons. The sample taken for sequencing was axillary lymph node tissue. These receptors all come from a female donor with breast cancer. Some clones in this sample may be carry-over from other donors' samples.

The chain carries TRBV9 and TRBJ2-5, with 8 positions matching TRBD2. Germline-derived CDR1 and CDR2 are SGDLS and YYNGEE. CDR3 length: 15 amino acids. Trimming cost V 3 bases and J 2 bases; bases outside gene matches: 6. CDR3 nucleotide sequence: TGTGCCAGCAGCGACGCGGGGGGTCAGCAAGAGACCCAGTACTTC. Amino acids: CASSDAGGQQETQYF.

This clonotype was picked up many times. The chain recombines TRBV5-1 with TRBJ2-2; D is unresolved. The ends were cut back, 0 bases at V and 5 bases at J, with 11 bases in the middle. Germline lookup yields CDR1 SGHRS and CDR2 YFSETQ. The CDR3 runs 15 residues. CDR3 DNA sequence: TGCGCCAGCAGCTTGGGCCAAACCGGGACCGGGGAGCTGTTTTTT. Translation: CASSLGQTGTGELFF.

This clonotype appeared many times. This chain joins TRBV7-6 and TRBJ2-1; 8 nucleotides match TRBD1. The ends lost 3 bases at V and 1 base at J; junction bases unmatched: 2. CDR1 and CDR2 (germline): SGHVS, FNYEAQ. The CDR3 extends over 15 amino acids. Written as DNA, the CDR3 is TGTGCCAGCAGCTTGGGACAGGCTTCCTACAATGAGCAGTTCTTC. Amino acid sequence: CASSLGQASYNEQFF. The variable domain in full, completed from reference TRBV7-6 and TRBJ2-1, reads GAGVSQSPRYKVTKRGQDVALRCDPISGHVSLYWYRQALGQGPEFLTYFNYEAQQDKSGLPNDRFSAERPEGSISTLTIQRTEQRDSAMYRCASSLGQASYNEQFFGPGTRLTVL.

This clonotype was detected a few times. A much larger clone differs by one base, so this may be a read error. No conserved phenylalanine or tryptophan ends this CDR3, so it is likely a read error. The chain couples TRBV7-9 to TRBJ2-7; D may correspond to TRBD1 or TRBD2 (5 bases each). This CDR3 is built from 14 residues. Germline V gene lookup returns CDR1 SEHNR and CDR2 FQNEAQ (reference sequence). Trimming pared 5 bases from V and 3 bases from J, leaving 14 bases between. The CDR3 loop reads CASSPGTSLYEQYL. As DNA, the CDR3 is TGTGCCAGCAGCCCCGGGACCTCCCTCTACGAGCAGTACCTC.

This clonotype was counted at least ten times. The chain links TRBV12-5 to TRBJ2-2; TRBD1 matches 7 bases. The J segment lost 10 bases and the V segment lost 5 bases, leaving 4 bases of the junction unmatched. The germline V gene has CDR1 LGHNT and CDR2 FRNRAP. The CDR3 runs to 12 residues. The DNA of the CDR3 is TGTGCTAGTGGTCCAGAGGGGGCGGAGCTGTTTTTT. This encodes CASGPEGAELFF. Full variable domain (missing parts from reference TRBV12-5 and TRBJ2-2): DARVTQTPRHKVTEMGQEVTMRCQPILGHNTVFWYRQTMMQGLELLAYFRNRAPLDDSGMPKDRFSAEMPDATLATLKIQPSEPRDSAVYFCASGPEGAELFFGEGSRLTVL.

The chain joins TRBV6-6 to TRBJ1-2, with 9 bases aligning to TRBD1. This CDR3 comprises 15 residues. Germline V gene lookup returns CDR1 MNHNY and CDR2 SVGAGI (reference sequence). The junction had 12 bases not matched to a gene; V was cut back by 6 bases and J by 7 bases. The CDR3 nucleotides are TGTGCCAGCAGGCCGGCGGGACAGGGTTCGTTTGGCTACACCTTC. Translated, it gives CASRPAGQGSFGYTF.

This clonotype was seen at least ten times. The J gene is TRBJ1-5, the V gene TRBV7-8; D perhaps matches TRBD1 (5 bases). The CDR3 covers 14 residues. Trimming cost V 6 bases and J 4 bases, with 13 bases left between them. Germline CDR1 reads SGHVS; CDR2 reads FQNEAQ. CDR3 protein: CASSYQTVNQPQHF. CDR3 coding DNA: TGTGCCAGCAGTTACCAGACAGTTAATCAGCCCCAGCATTTT.

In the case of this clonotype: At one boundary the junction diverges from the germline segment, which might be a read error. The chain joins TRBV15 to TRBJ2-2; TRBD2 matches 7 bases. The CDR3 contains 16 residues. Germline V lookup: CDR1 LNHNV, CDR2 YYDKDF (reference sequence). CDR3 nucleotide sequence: TGTGCCACCAGCCCAGGGAGGGAGAGAACCATCGGGGAGCTGTTCTTT. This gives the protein CATSPGRERTIGELFF.

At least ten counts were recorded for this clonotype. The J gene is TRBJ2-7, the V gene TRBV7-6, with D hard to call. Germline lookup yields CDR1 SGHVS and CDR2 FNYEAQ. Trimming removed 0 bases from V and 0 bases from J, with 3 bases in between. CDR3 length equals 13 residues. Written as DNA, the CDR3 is TGTGCCAGCAGCTTAGCGGGCTCCTACGAGCAGTACTTC. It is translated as CASSLAGSYEQYF. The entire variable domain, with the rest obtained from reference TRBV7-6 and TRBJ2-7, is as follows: GAGVSQSPRYKVTKRGQDVALRCDPISGHVSLYWYRQALGQGPEFLTYFNYEAQQDKSGLPNDRFSAERPEGSISTLTIQRTEQRDSAMYRCASSLAGSYEQYFGPGTRLTVT.

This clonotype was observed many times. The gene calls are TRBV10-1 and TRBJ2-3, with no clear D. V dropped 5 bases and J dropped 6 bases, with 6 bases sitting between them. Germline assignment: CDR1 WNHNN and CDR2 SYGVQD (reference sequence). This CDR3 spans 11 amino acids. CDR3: CASSNADTQYF. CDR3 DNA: TGCGCCAGCAGTAATGCCGATACGCAGTATTTT.

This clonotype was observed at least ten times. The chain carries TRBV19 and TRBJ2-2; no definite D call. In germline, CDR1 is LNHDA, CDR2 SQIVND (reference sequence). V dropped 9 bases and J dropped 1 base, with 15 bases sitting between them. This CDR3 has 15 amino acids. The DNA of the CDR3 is TGTGCCAGCCGGACCGGCTACAAGAACACCGGGGAGCTGTTTTTT. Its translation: CASRTGYKNTGELFF.

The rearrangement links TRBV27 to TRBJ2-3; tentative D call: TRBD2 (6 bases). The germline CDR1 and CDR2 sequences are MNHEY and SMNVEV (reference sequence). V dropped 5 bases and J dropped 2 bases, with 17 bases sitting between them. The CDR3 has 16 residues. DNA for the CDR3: TGTGCCAGCAGTCCCTCATTGGCGGGGAACACAGATACGCAGTATTTT. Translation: CASSPSLAGNTDTQYF.

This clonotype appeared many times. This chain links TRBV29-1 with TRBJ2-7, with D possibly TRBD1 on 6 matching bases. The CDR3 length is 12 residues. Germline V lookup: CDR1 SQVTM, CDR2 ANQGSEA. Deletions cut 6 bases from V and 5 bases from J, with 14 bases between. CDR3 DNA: TGCAGCGTGAGGACAGCGGTTGACGAGCAGTACTTC. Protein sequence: CSVRTAVDEQYF.

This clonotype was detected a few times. CDR3 DNA: TGTGCCAGCAGTTTAGTGGGCACTGAAGCTTTCTTT. It yields the protein CASSLVGTEAFF. This chain connects TRBV12-3 or TRBV12-4 to TRBJ1-1; D gene unclear. The CDR3 length is 12 residues. With 1 base removed from V and 4 bases from J, the gap between germline ends came to 4 bases.

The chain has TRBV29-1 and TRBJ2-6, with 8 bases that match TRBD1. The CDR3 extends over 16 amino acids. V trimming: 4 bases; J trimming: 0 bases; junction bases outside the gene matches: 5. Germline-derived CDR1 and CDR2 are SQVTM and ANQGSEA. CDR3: CSVGTGKSSGANVLTF. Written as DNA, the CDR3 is TGCAGCGTTGGGACAGGGAAGAGCTCTGGGGCCAACGTCCTGACTTTC.

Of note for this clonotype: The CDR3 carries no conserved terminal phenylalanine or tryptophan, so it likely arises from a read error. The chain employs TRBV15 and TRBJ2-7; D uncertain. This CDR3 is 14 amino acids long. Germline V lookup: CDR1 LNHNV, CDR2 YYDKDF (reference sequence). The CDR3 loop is CTTSTPGESYEQYL. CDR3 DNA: TGTACCACCAGCACCCCCGGAGAATCCTACGAGCAGTACTTA.

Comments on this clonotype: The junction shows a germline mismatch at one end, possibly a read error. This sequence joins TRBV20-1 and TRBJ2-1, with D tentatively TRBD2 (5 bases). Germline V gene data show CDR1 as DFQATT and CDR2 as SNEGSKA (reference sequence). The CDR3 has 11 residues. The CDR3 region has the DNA TGCAGTGCTGGAAAACGGGGTGAGCAGTCCTTC. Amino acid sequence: CSAGKRGEQSF.

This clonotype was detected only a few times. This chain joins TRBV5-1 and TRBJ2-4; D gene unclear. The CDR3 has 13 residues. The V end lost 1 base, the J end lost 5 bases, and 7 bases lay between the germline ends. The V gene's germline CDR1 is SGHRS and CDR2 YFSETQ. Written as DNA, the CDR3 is TGCGCCAGCAGCTTGATGGGCCAAAACATTCAGTACTTC. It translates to CASSLMGQNIQYF.